Listed below are T cell receptor beta chains from one sample, sequenced in a study of T cell repertoires in aging, cancer and after chemotherapy. TCRdb re-derived calls from the multiplex PCR reads in MiXCR, one entry per CDR3 protein. The sample has about 950 distinct CDR3 sequences, 20% to 30% seen once. What was sequenced was blood. Receptor source: a human donor with a solid tumor. Both conserved end residues are part of each CDR3. The D gene is left open where the match is weak. Some rows mark clone size as missing; the rest say once, few, many or name a class of expanded clone.

v_call: TRBV28
clone_size: NA
j_call: TRBJ2-7
d_call: NA
cdr3_aa: CASSLGVSYEQYF
cdr3_nt: TGTGCCAGCAGCCTGGGGGTGTCCTACGAGCAGTACTTC

v_call: TRBV6-1
clone_size: medium-sized
j_call: TRBJ1-1
d_call: NA
cdr3_aa: CASSYDRKGATEAFF
cdr3_nt: TGTGCCAGCAGTTACGACAGGAAAGGGGCCACTGAAGCTTTCTTT

v_call: TRBV5-4
clone_size: NA
j_call: TRBJ2-5
d_call: NA
cdr3_aa: CASSPYLGETQYF
cdr3_nt: TGTGCCAGCAGCCCTTATTTGGGGGAGACCCAGTACTTC

v_call: TRBV5-4
clone_size: NA
j_call: TRBJ2-1
d_call: NA
cdr3_aa: CASSLGFEQFF
cdr3_nt: TGTGCCAGCAGCTTGGGTTTCGAGCAGTTCTTC

v_call: TRBV20-1
clone_size: NA
j_call: TRBJ1-2
d_call: NA
cdr3_aa: CSARDRTGEIRYGYTF
cdr3_nt: TGCAGTGCTAGAGATAGGACGGGGGAAATCCGCTATGGCTACACCTTC

v_call: TRBV5-6
clone_size: large
j_call: TRBJ1-2
d_call: NA
cdr3_aa: CASSLDRDGDYGYTF
cdr3_nt: TGTGCCAGCAGCTTGGATAGGGACGGGGACTATGGCTACACCTTC

v_call: TRBV5-4
clone_size: NA
j_call: TRBJ2-2
d_call: NA
cdr3_aa: CASSPSLAGASGELFF
cdr3_nt: TGTGCCAGCAGCCCTTCCCTGGCAGGGGCGTCCGGGGAGCTGTTTTTT

v_call: TRBV6-4
clone_size: NA
j_call: TRBJ2-7
d_call: TRBD2
cdr3_aa: CASSRPRGLAGLSGSYEQYF
cdr3_nt: TGTGCCAGCAGCAGACCCCGGGGGCTAGCGGGTCTTTCTGGAAGCTACGAGCAGTACTTC

v_call: TRBV15
clone_size: large
j_call: TRBJ1-2
d_call: TRBD1
cdr3_aa: CATSTGTAFGYTF
cdr3_nt: TGTGCCACCAGCACAGGGACAGCCTTTGGCTACACCTTC

v_call: TRBV27
clone_size: NA
j_call: TRBJ2-3
d_call: TRBD1
cdr3_aa: CASSLGQGDTQYF
cdr3_nt: TGTGCCAGCAGTTTGGGACAGGGGGATACGCAGTATTTT

v_call: TRBV20-1
clone_size: NA
j_call: TRBJ2-7
d_call: TRBD2
cdr3_aa: CSAGTSGIYEQYF
cdr3_nt: TGCAGTGCTGGGACTAGCGGGATCTACGAGCAGTACTTC

v_call: TRBV20-1
clone_size: NA
j_call: TRBJ1-1
d_call: NA
cdr3_aa: CSGILTRPEAFF
cdr3_nt: TGCAGTGGTATACTGACCCGACCCGAAGCTTTCTTT

v_call: TRBV27
clone_size: NA
j_call: TRBJ1-4
d_call: TRBD1
cdr3_aa: CASSPDRVYANEKLFF
cdr3_nt: TGTGCCAGCAGTCCCGACAGGGTTTACGCTAATGAAAAACTGTTTTTT

v_call: TRBV7-9
clone_size: NA
j_call: TRBJ1-5
d_call: NA
cdr3_aa: CASSPRGNSNQPQHF
cdr3_nt: TGTGCCAGCAGTCCGAGGGGCAATAGCAATCAGCCCCAGCATTTT

v_call: TRBV19
clone_size: large
j_call: TRBJ2-1
d_call: TRBD2
cdr3_aa: CASTQTSGSYNEQFF
cdr3_nt: TGTGCCAGTACCCAAACTAGCGGGAGTTACAATGAGCAGTTCTTC

v_call: TRBV19
clone_size: medium-sized
j_call: TRBJ2-2
d_call: NA
cdr3_aa: CASIGQNTGELFF
cdr3_nt: TGTGCCAGTATCGGGCAGAACACCGGGGAGCTGTTTTTT

v_call: TRBV29-1
clone_size: large
j_call: TRBJ1-1
d_call: NA
cdr3_aa: CSVEDLKNTEAFF
cdr3_nt: TGCAGCGTTGAAGATCTGAAGAACACTGAAGCTTTCTTT

v_call: TRBV20-1
clone_size: NA
j_call: TRBJ2-5
d_call: NA
cdr3_aa: CSARDPLARETQYF
cdr3_nt: TGCAGTGCTAGAGATCCACTAGCTAGGGAGACCCAGTACTTC

v_call: TRBV27
clone_size: medium-sized
j_call: TRBJ2-7
d_call: TRBD1
cdr3_aa: CASSLGQGEGEQYF
cdr3_nt: TGTGCCAGCAGTTTGGGACAGGGGGAGGGGGAGCAGTACTTC

v_call: TRBV4-1
clone_size: few
j_call: TRBJ2-7
d_call: TRBD1
cdr3_aa: CASSLGDRAYEQYF
cdr3_nt: TGCGCCAGCAGCCTGGGGGACAGAGCCTACGAGCAGTACTTC

v_call: TRBV6-5
clone_size: NA
j_call: TRBJ1-2
d_call: TRBD1
cdr3_aa: CASSTMRDRGGYGYTF
cdr3_nt: TGTGCCAGCAGTACGATGCGCGACAGGGGCGGCTATGGCTACACCTTC

v_call: TRBV29-1
clone_size: large
j_call: TRBJ1-4
d_call: NA
cdr3_aa: CSVAGVLSEKLFF
cdr3_nt: TGCAGCGTTGCGGGGGTTCTGAGTGAAAAACTGTTTTTT

v_call: TRBV9
clone_size: NA
j_call: TRBJ1-5
d_call: NA
cdr3_aa: CASSVVRGVNQPQHF
cdr3_nt: TGTGCCAGCAGCGTAGTCAGGGGCGTTAATCAGCCCCAGCATTTT

v_call: TRBV29-1
clone_size: large
j_call: TRBJ2-7
d_call: NA
cdr3_aa: CSATGLGPYEQYF
cdr3_nt: TGCAGCGCCACAGGGCTCGGTCCCTACGAGCAGTACTTC

v_call: TRBV19
clone_size: large
j_call: TRBJ1-3
d_call: NA
cdr3_aa: CASSLTRNTIYF
cdr3_nt: TGTGCCAGTAGTCTGACTAGAAACACCATATATTTT

v_call: TRBV5-1
clone_size: NA
j_call: TRBJ2-7
d_call: TRBD1
cdr3_aa: CASSLGDRVHEQYF
cdr3_nt: TGCGCCAGCAGCTTGGGGGACAGGGTCCACGAGCAGTACTTC

v_call: TRBV20-1
clone_size: few
j_call: TRBJ1-5
d_call: NA
cdr3_aa: CSASWRANHQPQHF
cdr3_nt: TGCAGTGCTAGTTGGAGGGCAAATCATCAGCCCCAGCATTTT

v_call: TRBV10-3
clone_size: large
j_call: TRBJ1-6
d_call: TRBD1
cdr3_aa: CAISELGQGYNSPLHF
cdr3_nt: TGTGCCATCAGTGAGCTGGGACAGGGCTATAATTCACCCCTCCACTTT